Each of the 21 T cell receptor beta chains below was sequenced from the same sample in a study of blood T cell repertoires in COVID-19. Here immunoSEQ multiplex PCR was the method, and the copy in TCRdb shows in-frame clones only, minus some. The table shows 100,000 or so clones, with around 90% occurring only once. Sequencing was done on a sample of peripheral blood. These receptors came from a man aged 18 to 29 with acute or convalescent COVID-19.

The V call is TRBV5-1, the J call TRBJ1-4; 8 positions agree with TRBD1. V trimming: 3 bases; J trimming: 8 bases; junction bases outside the gene matches: 6. The length of the CDR3 is 14 residues. Germline V lookup: CDR1 SGHRS, CDR2 YFSETQ. The CDR3 sequence: CASSSQGVGEKLFF. As DNA, the CDR3 is TGCGCCAGCAGCTCACAGGGGGTGGGGGAAAAACTGTTTTTT.

The CDR3 loop reads CASSLDSEQFF. In nucleotides, the CDR3 is TGTGCCAGCAGCCTAGACAGTGAGCAGTTCTTC. The chain employs TRBV9 and TRBJ2-1, with D maybe TRBD1 (5 bases). Germline CDR1 SGDLS, CDR2 YYNGEE. With 4 bases removed from V and 9 bases from J, the gap between germline ends came to 8 bases. The CDR3 spans 11 residues.

The chain couples TRBV4-1 to TRBJ2-7; 10 nucleotides align to TRBD2. The V gene end was trimmed by 4 bases and the J gene end by 3 bases; junction bases not matched to a gene: 9. The CDR3 has 16 amino acids. Per the germline V gene, CDR1 is MGHRA and CDR2 is YSYEKL. CDR3 loop: CASSPRTGLADYEQYF. CDR3 sequence (DNA): TGCGCCAGCAGCCCGCGCACCGGACTAGCGGACTACGAGCAGTACTTC.

This rearrangement joins TRBV5-1 to TRBJ1-5; 8 nucleotides align to TRBD1. This CDR3 spans 17 amino acids. CDR1 is SGHRS and CDR2 is YFSETQ in the germline V gene. After removal of 2 bases from V and 3 bases from J, the junction contained 10 bases not matched to a gene. CDR3 nucleotide sequence: TGCGCCAGCAGCTTAGGTGGACAGGGTCTTGACAATCAGCCCCAGCATTTT. Translation: CASSLGGQGLDNQPQHF. Together with reference TRBV5-1 and TRBJ1-5, the CDR3 gives the full variable domain: KAGVTQTPRYLIKTRGQQVTLSCSPISGHRSVSWYQQTPGQGLQFLFEYFSETQRNKGNFPGRFSGRQFSNSRSEMNVSTLELGDSALYLCASSLGGQGLDNQPQHFGDGTRLSIL.

The chain has TRBV5-1 and TRBJ1-1; 11 bases are shared with TRBD1. The CDR3 totals 14 residues. In germline, CDR1 is SGHRS, CDR2 YFSETQ. J was trimmed by 4 bases and V by 5 bases; bases with no gene match: 4. The CDR3 bases are TGCGCCAGCAGACCCGGGACAGGGGGCACTGAAGCTTTCTTT. Translated, it gives CASRPGTGGTEAFF.

On this clone: At one of its ends the junction is not consistent with the germline gene, which may arise from a read error. The same CDR3 also results from other DNA sequences found in this sample. The V and J genes are TRBV5-1 and TRBJ2-5, with 10 bases aligning to TRBD1. Germline CDR1 and CDR2: SGHRS and YFSETQ. This CDR3 is 15 amino acids long. The CDR3 here is CASSLGQGYQETQYF. The CDR3 nucleotides read TGCGCCAGCAGTTTGGGACAGGGGTACCAAGAGACCCAGTACTTC.

The chain is built from TRBV30 and TRBJ1-2, with 7 positions matching TRBD1. Germline V CDR1 and CDR2: GTSNPN, SVGIG (reference sequence). Losses at the gene ends were 0 bases for V and 6 bases for J; bases not matched to a gene: 7. The CDR3 extends over 14 amino acids. This CDR3 reads CAWSVFSGGDGYTF. CDR3 DNA sequence: TGTGCCTGGAGTGTATTCTCAGGGGGAGATGGCTACACCTTC.

As to this clone: Other DNA sequences within the sample encode an identical CDR3. The genes are TRBV4-1 and TRBJ1-4; TRBD1 agrees at 7 bases. Germline loops: CDR1 MGHRA, CDR2 YSYEKL. The CDR3 length is 16 residues. Losses at the gene ends were 0 bases for V and 8 bases for J; bases not matched to a gene: 9. In DNA, the CDR3 is TGCGCCAGCAGCCAAGATCGAAGGACAGGACGGGAAAAACTGTTTTTT. Its translation is CASSQDRRTGREKLFF.

The V gene is TRBV19, the J gene TRBJ1-2; tentative D call: TRBD1 (5 bases). Germline CDR1 and CDR2: LNHDA and SQIVND (reference sequence). The CDR3 runs 16 residues. V lost 0 bases, J lost 2 bases, and 13 bases lay in between. CDR3 nucleotide sequence: TGTGCCAGTAGTATAGATCGGCCGGCAGGGAACTATGGCTACACCTTC. This sequence encodes CASSIDRPAGNYGYTF.

This clone came up a few times. The V and J genes are TRBV7-8 and TRBJ1-5; D possibly corresponds to TRBD1 (6 bases). The CDR3 has 18 residues. The germline V gene encodes CDR1 SGHVS and CDR2 FQNEAQ. Trimming stripped 3 bases from V and 0 bases from J, with 18 bases between. For the CDR3, the DNA is TGTGCCAGCAGCTTGGGGGCAAGGATGGTAGATAGCAATCAGCCCCAGCATTTT. It codes for CASSLGARMVDSNQPQHF.

CDR3 residues: CASSYQDSFYNEQFF. In DNA, the CDR3 is TGTGCCAGCAGTTACCAGGACAGTTTCTACAATGAGCAGTTCTTC. The V call is TRBV6-5, the J call TRBJ2-1; D might be TRBD1 (6 bases). The CDR3 is 15 residues long. Trimming took off 2 bases at V and 3 bases at J, with 11 bases between the two ends. Germline assignment: CDR1 MNHEY and CDR2 SVGAGI.

V gene TRBV19 combines with J gene TRBJ2-5, with 9 positions matching TRBD1. CDR1 is LNHDA, CDR2 SQIVND, per germline (reference sequence). With 5 bases clipped from V and 7 bases from J, the junction kept 11 bases outside the gene matches. The CDR3 runs 15 residues. CDR3 DNA sequence: TGTGCCAGTAGTCGTGATACAGGGGGCGAGGGGACCCAGTACTTC. It translates to CASSRDTGGEGTQYF.

This chain links TRBV29-1 with TRBJ2-1; weak D call: TRBD2 (6 bases). Trimming removed 2 bases from V and 7 bases from J, with 18 bases in between. This CDR3 comprises 15 residues. In germline, CDR1 is SQVTM, CDR2 ANQGSEA. CDR3 sequence (DNA): TGCAGCGTTGAAAGCCCAATGGGGAGGAGGAATGAGCAGTTCTTC. Its protein is CSVESPMGRRNEQFF.

The chain is built from TRBV24-1 and TRBJ2-6; 8 nucleotides align to TRBD1. CDR1 is KGHDR, CDR2 SFDVKD, per germline. The CDR3 length is 18 residues. The V segment lost 1 base and the J segment 0 bases; nucleotides outside the gene matches: 4. The CDR3 nucleotides are TGTGCCACCAGTGATTTTGGGGACAGGAACTCTGGGGCCAACGTCCTGACTTTC. Protein sequence: CATSDFGDRNSGANVLTF.

The chain recombines TRBV14 with TRBJ2-1, with D maybe TRBD2 (6 bases). CDR1 is SGHDN and CDR2 is FVKESK in the germline V gene. The ends were cut back, 5 bases at V and 4 bases at J, with 21 bases in the middle. There are 17 residues in the CDR3. As DNA, the CDR3 is TGTGCCAGCAGCACCCGATCACTTAGCGGCTTGTACAATGAGCAGTTCTTC. Its translation is CASSTRSLSGLYNEQFF.

This clone was seen a single time. This sequence joins TRBV30 and TRBJ1-2; D gene ambiguous. V gave up 2 bases and J gave up 4 bases, with 11 bases separating them. This CDR3 has 13 residues. In germline, CDR1 is GTSNPN, CDR2 SVGIG (reference sequence). The CDR3 sequence is CAWSPERTYGYTF. The CDR3 DNA follows: TGTGCCTGGAGTCCCGAGCGGACCTATGGCTACACCTTC.

This clone was recorded only once. The V and J genes are TRBV11-3 and TRBJ1-1; 9 bases align to TRBD1. The CDR3 consists of 15 residues. From germline, CDR1 is SGHNT and CDR2 YENEEA. Losses at the gene ends were 5 bases for V and 5 bases for J; bases not matched to a gene: 9. CDR3 sequence (DNA): TGTGCCAGCAGCCTAAGGACAGGGGAAGAGACTGAAGCTTTCTTT. Its translation: CASSLRTGEETEAFF.

The chain links TRBV5-1 to TRBJ2-1; 9 positions match TRBD1. Trimming removed 3 bases from V and 6 bases from J; junction bases left unmatched: 10. CDR3 length equals 16 residues. CDR1 and CDR2 from the germline V gene are SGHRS and YFSETQ. CDR3: CASSSLQGAIGNEQFF. The CDR3 DNA reads TGCGCCAGCAGCTCGCTACAGGGGGCAATCGGCAATGAGCAGTTCTTC.

The chain combines TRBV6-1 with TRBJ2-7, with D unclear. The germline V gene encodes CDR1 MNHNS and CDR2 SASEGT. The CDR3 has 16 residues. The V and J ends lost 0 bases and 6 bases respectively, with 18 bases between them. The CDR3 DNA reads as TGTGCCAGCAGTGAAGCGCCTATCCCCTCCCGGGTCGAGCAGTACTTC. It codes for CASSEAPIPSRVEQYF.

The chain joins TRBV20-1 to TRBJ1-2; 8 nucleotides agree with TRBD1. The J segment lost 12 bases and the V segment lost 5 bases, leaving 5 bases of the junction unmatched. Germline V gene data show CDR1 as DFQATT and CDR2 as SNEGSKA (reference sequence). The length of the CDR3 is 10 residues. The CDR3 DNA follows: TGCAGTGCTTCGGGACAGGAGGACACCTTC. Its translation: CSASGQEDTF.

The rearrangement joins TRBV6-5 to TRBJ2-5; D is ambiguous. V was shortened by 4 bases and J by 5 bases, with 11 bases between the two germline ends. The CDR3 length is 13 residues. CDR1 and CDR2 from the germline V gene are MNHEY and SVGAGI. DNA for the CDR3: TGTGCCAGCAGTTTGGAGTTGCGGGAGACCCAGTACTTC. Protein: CASSLELRETQYF.